The 6 T cell receptor beta chains given below trace back to one sample, sequenced in a study of OX40 agonist ivuxolimab in advanced cancers. Clones were sequenced by immunoSEQ multiplex PCR, and TCRdb holds only the in-frame ones, with some missing. The data contain tens of thousands of clones, around 91% of them singletons. The sample was CD4+ or CD8+ T cells sorted from blood, taken in a trial of the OX40 agonist ivuxolimab. All receptors derive from an adult with an advanced solid tumor such as melanoma, head and neck, liver or kidney cancer.

The V gene is TRBV27, the J gene TRBJ2-3; the match to TRBD2 covers 12 bases. The trim removed 7 bases at V and 4 bases at J, leaving 15 bases unmatched. Germline assignment: CDR1 MNHEY and CDR2 SMNVEV (reference sequence). The CDR3 loop spans 18 amino acids. CDR3 sequence (DNA): TGTGCCAGCAAGGGCAGGGTTGCTAGCGGGAGGGCCTCAGATACGCAGTATTTT. Amino acid sequence: CASKGRVASGRASDTQYF.

This clone appeared once. The gene calls are TRBV28 and TRBJ2-5; the D is unclear. V lost 4 bases, J lost 6 bases, and 12 bases lay in between. CDR1 and CDR2 from the germline V gene are MDHEN and SYDVKM. The CDR3 runs to 13 residues. CDR3 nucleotides: TGTGCCAGCAGTTGGACGGGTTCGCAGACCCAGTACTTC. It translates to CASSWTGSQTQYF.

V gene TRBV6-7 combines with J gene TRBJ1-1; a weak D match, TRBD1 (5 bases). TRBV6-7 is classed as an ORF, of uncertain function. This CDR3 region has 14 residues. V lost 6 bases to trimming and J lost 4 bases, with 15 bases between them. CDR3 residues: CASRGAGFGTEAFF. The CDR3 bases are TGTGCCAGCAGAGGGGCAGGGTTTGGCACTGAAGCTTTCTTT.

V usage is TRBV19 and J usage is TRBJ2-7, with 7 bases matching TRBD1. V was clipped by 5 bases and J by 0 bases; unmatched bases: 4. The CDR3 runs 14 residues. Per the germline V gene, CDR1 is LNHDA and CDR2 is SQIVND (reference sequence). The chain's CDR3 is CASSGTESSYEQYF. As DNA, the CDR3 is TGTGCCAGTAGTGGGACAGAAAGCTCCTACGAGCAGTACTTC.

This chain links TRBV9 with TRBJ2-2, with unresolved D. CDR3 length equals 13 residues. Trimming stripped 0 bases from V and 7 bases from J, with 7 bases between. Per germline, CDR1 SGDLS and CDR2 YYNGEE. CDR3 protein: CASSVGVGGELFF. For the CDR3, the DNA is TGTGCCAGCAGCGTAGGTGTTGGCGGGGAGCTGTTTTTT.

The gene calls are TRBV6-5 and TRBJ1-6, with D possibly matching TRBD1 (6 bases). The ends were cut back, 5 bases at V and 10 bases at J, with 12 bases in the middle. This CDR3 comprises 13 residues. Germline V lookup: CDR1 MNHEY, CDR2 SVGAGI. The DNA for the CDR3 is TGTGCCAGCAGTCCAGGGGAAGGATCACCCCTCCACTTT. Amino acid sequence: CASSPGEGSPLHF.